This passage covers 18 T cell receptor beta chains from one sample sequenced in a study of post-analysis software for immune sequencing data (dated by TCRdb to between 2014 and 2016). The receptor library was made with PCR. Sequencing was carried out with an Illumina HiSeq 2500. Unique molecular identifiers were incorporated into TCR beta cDNA libraries to reduce PCR and sequencing biases. The public reads were run again by TCRdb, first through fastp at Q25 and then through MiXCR, and only productive beta chains were kept. One record per CDR3 amino acid sequence lists the most common genes and DNA. This sample holds some 370,000 distinct CDR3 sequences; about a third were observed only once. The biggest ten clones account for 10% to 15% of the sample. On the study overall, not on this receptor specifically: Roughly 5 TRBV segments, including TRBV5-6, TRBV5-1 and TRBV20-1, were significantly more frequent in patients than controls.

Their specific antigens are unknown. The sequenced sample consisted of blood. The receptors were sampled from a girl aged 5-17 years with multiple sclerosis.

This clonotype was found a few times. J is TRBJ1-2 and V is TRBV20-1; 9 bases fit TRBD1. Germline V gene data show CDR1 as DFQATT and CDR2 as SNEGSKA (reference sequence). After removal of 5 bases from V and 8 bases from J, the junction contained 15 bases not matched to a gene. The CDR3 spans 15 residues. The CDR3 nucleotides are TGCAGTGCTCCCGGGGACAGGGCCGGCCTTGGGGGCTACACCTTC. It is translated as CSAPGDRAGLGGYTF.

This clonotype appeared many times. The chain couples TRBV4-3 to TRBJ2-1, with TRBD1 as a possible D gene (5 bases). Germline CDR1 reads LGHNA; CDR2 reads YSLEER. V lost 5 bases to trimming and J lost 8 bases, with 19 bases between them. The CDR3 is 15 residues long. CDR3 region: CASSFLGAATDEQFF. CDR3 nucleotides: TGCGCCAGCAGCTTCCTAGGGGCAGCAACCGATGAGCAGTTCTTC.

This chain's CDR3 is CASCNRNYNEQFF. DNA for the CDR3: TGTGCCAGCTGTAACAGAAACTACAATGAGCAGTTCTTC. The rearrangement joins TRBV6-1 to TRBJ2-1; D unresolved. The germline gives CDR1 MNHNS, CDR2 SASEGT. Trimming left V 8 bases short and J 3 bases short, with 11 bases between. The CDR3 is made up of 13 amino acids.

The table lists this clonotype with a few counts. The chain combines TRBV2 with TRBJ2-3; 7 bases line up with TRBD1. The V and J ends lost 5 bases and 6 bases, in that order; junction bases with no gene match: 14. The germline CDR1 and CDR2 sequences are SNHLY and FYNNEI. CDR3 length: 16 amino acids. CDR3 coding DNA: TGTGCCAGCAGTTCCCCAGAGGGGGCTTTCTCCGATACGCAGTATTTT. Translated, it gives CASSSPEGAFSDTQYF.

V usage is TRBV5-1 and J usage is TRBJ1-2; tentatively, D is TRBD1 (5 bases). CDR3 length: 14 residues. V shed 0 bases and J shed 4 bases, with 10 bases lying between them. Germline lookup yields CDR1 SGHRS and CDR2 YFSETQ. The CDR3 loop is CASSLAGSLYGYTF. The DNA of the CDR3 is TGCGCCAGCAGCTTGGCAGGGTCCCTCTATGGCTACACCTTC.

The rearrangement uses TRBV30 and TRBJ2-3; 7 bases align to TRBD1. V shed 4 bases and J 2 bases; nucleotides not matched to a gene: 9. Germline CDR1 and CDR2: GTSNPN and SVGIG (reference sequence). This CDR3 is built from 15 residues. CDR3 DNA: TGTGCCTGGACAGCGACAGGGAGCAACACAGATACGCAGTATTTT. Its protein is CAWTATGSNTDTQYF.

The rearrangement joins TRBV6-6 to TRBJ1-2; tentative D call: TRBD1 (6 bases). V dropped 5 bases and J dropped 2 bases, with 15 bases sitting between them. The germline CDR1 and CDR2 sequences are MNHNY and SVGAGI (reference sequence). CDR3 length equals 15 residues. This chain's CDR3 is CASSIPRQENYGYTF. The CDR3 DNA reads as TGTGCCAGCAGTATACCTAGACAGGAGAACTATGGCTACACCTTC.

The sample holds many counts of this clonotype. This chain links TRBV6-1 with TRBJ2-7; D assignment may be TRBD1 or TRBD2 (5 bases each). The CDR3 covers 12 residues. Germline V gene lookup returns CDR1 MNHNS and CDR2 SASEGT. V shed 3 bases and J shed 3 bases, with 6 bases lying between them. This CDR3 reads CASSDGGYEQYF. Written as DNA, the CDR3 is TGTGCCAGCAGTGATGGGGGCTACGAGCAGTACTTC.

This clonotype turned up a few times. V and J are TRBV7-8 and TRBJ2-3, with D perhaps assigned TRBD1 or TRBD2 (5 bases each). Trimming cost V 3 bases and J 0 bases, with 16 bases left between them. CDR3 length: 17 residues. Per germline, CDR1 SGHVS and CDR2 FQNEAQ. In nucleotides, the CDR3 is TGTGCCAGCAGCTTCCTCAGAAGAGGGACGAGCACAGATACGCAGTATTTT. Encoded protein: CASSFLRRGTSTDTQYF.

At least ten counts were recorded for this clonotype. This chain links TRBV5-5 with TRBJ2-5, with 7 bases that match TRBD2. Per the germline V gene, CDR1 is SGHKS and CDR2 is YYEKEE (reference sequence). The CDR3 covers 14 residues. V dropped 4 bases and J dropped 2; count of bases not matched to a gene: 5. The CDR3 is CASSARRGQETQYF. In nucleotides, the CDR3 is TGTGCCAGCAGCGCCCGGCGGGGGCAAGAGACCCAGTACTTC.

This clonotype came up a few times. V and J are TRBV3-1 and TRBJ2-1; D unclear. Trimming took 3 bases from V and 7 from J, leaving 13 bases between them. Germline loops: CDR1 LGHDT, CDR2 YNNKEL (reference sequence). The CDR3 length is 14 residues. The CDR3 loop reads CASSHPNLFNEQFF. CDR3 sequence (DNA): TGTGCCAGCAGCCACCCCAACCTCTTTAATGAGCAGTTCTTC.

This clonotype was observed a handful of times. CDR3 bases: TGTGCCAGCAGCTTACAGGGGAACGAGCAGTACTTC. Translated: CASSLQGNEQYF. The V call is TRBV7-9, the J call TRBJ2-7, with D tentatively TRBD1 (6 bases). With 2 bases removed from V and 5 bases from J, the gap between germline ends came to 7 bases. Germline V gene lookup returns CDR1 SEHNR and CDR2 FQNEAQ (reference sequence). The CDR3 contains 12 residues.

As to this clonotype: A much larger clone sits a single nucleotide away, making a read error possible. Here the CDR3 DNA reads TGTGCCAGCAGATTGGCCGAGGGCTTTGGCTACACCTTC. As protein: CASRLAEGFGYTF. V gene TRBV6-1 combines with J gene TRBJ1-2; D is uncertain. The CDR3 consists of 13 residues. Germline V gene sequence: CDR1 MNHNS, CDR2 SASEGT. V was clipped by 6 bases and J by 7 bases, with 15 bases between them.

This clonotype was recorded only once. The chain joins TRBV20-1 to TRBJ2-7, with 13 nucleotides matching TRBD2. The V gene's germline CDR1 is DFQATT and CDR2 SNEGSKA (reference sequence). The CDR3 spans 15 residues. Trimming took 1 base from V and 6 from J; bases not matched to a gene: 6. CDR3 DNA sequence: TGCAGTGCTAGAGGGACTAGCGGGGGCCCGGTCGAGCAGTACTTC. Translated: CSARGTSGGPVEQYF.

This sequence joins TRBV2 and TRBJ1-1; D uncertain. V dropped 4 bases and J dropped 3 bases, with 12 bases sitting between them. Per germline, CDR1 SNHLY and CDR2 FYNNEI. The CDR3 runs 14 residues. CDR3 in amino acids: CASSVEKGDTEAFF. The CDR3 DNA follows: TGTGCCAGCAGTGTTGAGAAGGGAGACACTGAAGCTTTCTTT.

This clonotype has just a few counts. J is TRBJ2-1 and V is TRBV4-1, with a tentative D call TRBD1 (5 bases). CDR3 size: 13 residues. CDR1 MGHRA and CDR2 YSYEKL come from the germline V gene. Trimming took 2 bases from V and 8 from J, leaving 10 bases between them. The CDR3 sequence: CASSQMAQDEQFF. Written as DNA, the CDR3 is TGCGCCAGCAGCCAAATGGCACAGGATGAGCAGTTCTTC.

This chain connects TRBV6-5 to TRBJ2-1, with D tentatively TRBD2 (6 bases). The CDR3 sequence is 15 residues long. The germline V gene encodes CDR1 MNHEY and CDR2 SVGAGI. Deletions cut 0 bases from V and 0 bases from J, with 6 bases between. DNA of the CDR3: TGTGCCAGCAGTTACTCCGGGAGCTCCTACAATGAGCAGTTCTTC. Amino acids: CASSYSGSSYNEQFF.

This chain joins TRBV20-1 and TRBJ2-5; 10 bases align to TRBD1. The CDR3 length is 14 residues. Germline assignment: CDR1 DFQATT and CDR2 SNEGSKA (reference sequence). Trimming at V came to 4 bases and at J to 7 bases, leaving 9 bases not matched to a gene. The CDR3 region has the DNA TGCAGTGCTAATTTTCCGGGACAGGGGTGGACCCAGTACTTC. Translated: CSANFPGQGWTQYF.